The rows below give T cell receptor beta chains drawn from one sample of a study of response to subunit inactivated influenza vaccine. TCRdb reprocessed the RT-PCR reads via MiXCR and lists one record per CDR3 protein. The sample records around 470,000 distinct CDR3 sequences, roughly 7.9% being singletons. Sequenced material: PBMCs from blood, taken about 24 months after vaccination. These receptors were collected from a man aged 45 to 70 who received an inactivated influenza vaccine. The CDR3 runs from the conserved cysteine through the conserved F or W. D genes are given only for firm matches. Only part of the rows carry a size: once, few, many, or a class if the clone is expanded.

v_gene	d_gene	j_gene	abundance	CDR3aa	CDR3nt
TRBV20-1	.	TRBJ2-4	few	CSASGSPLAKNIQYF	TGCAGTGCTAGCGGGAGTCCACTAGCCAAAAACATTCAGTACTTC
TRBV6-5	TRBD1	TRBJ2-4	many	CASSSVGQGGNIQYF	TGTGCCAGCAGTTCCGTCGGACAGGGTGGAAACATTCAGTACTTC
TRBV4-2	.	TRBJ1-2	.	CASSQDPGLDGYTF	TGTGCCAGCAGCCAAGATCCCGGGCTGGACGGCTACACCTTC
TRBV4-2	TRBD1	TRBJ1-6	many	CASSQWTGGGSSYNSPLHF	TGTGCCAGCAGCCAGTGGACAGGGGGCGGTAGCTCCTATAATTCACCCCTCCACTTT
TRBV29-1	.	TRBJ1-1	.	CSVGEQEFLEAFF	TGCAGCGTGGGGGAACAGGAGTTTCTTGAAGCTTTCTTT
TRBV7-2	TRBD1	TRBJ1-6	.	CASSTQGARNSPLHF	TGTGCCAGCAGCACACAGGGGGCTAGGAATTCACCCCTCCACTTT
TRBV18	TRBD1	TRBJ2-3	few	CASSPPGQFTDTQYF	TGTGCCAGCTCACCCCCGGGACAGTTCACAGATACGCAGTATTTT
TRBV12-3/TRBV12-4	TRBD1	TRBJ1-1	many	CASSQRTGAEAFF	TGTGCCAGCAGCCAACGGACAGGGGCTGAAGCTTTCTTT
TRBV7-8	.	TRBJ2-1	.	CASSARVGEQFF	TGTGCCAGCAGCGCCAGGGTGGGTGAGCAGTTCTTC
TRBV20-1	TRBD2	TRBJ2-1	.	CSAKSGEYNEQFF	TGCAGTGCCAAAAGCGGGGAATACAATGAGCAGTTCTTC
TRBV6-1	.	TRBJ2-2	.	CASLSYRGARNTGELFF	TGTGCCAGCCTTTCCTACCGGGGGGCCCGTAACACCGGGGAGCTGTTTTTT
TRBV7-2	TRBD1	TRBJ2-5	.	CASSDRGQQETQYF	TGTGCCAGCAGCGACAGGGGCCAACAAGAGACCCAGTACTTC
TRBV29-1	.	TRBJ1-1	many	CSGQLNTEAFF	TGCAGCGGACAGTTGAACACTGAAGCTTTCTTT
TRBV28	.	TRBJ1-6	many	CASSRLSTTSPNSPLHF	TGTGCCAGCAGTCGCTTATCCACGACAAGCCCTAATTCACCCCTCCACTTT
TRBV12-3/TRBV12-4	.	TRBJ1-2	many	CASRPTTGSNYGYTF	TGTGCCAGCAGACCTACGACAGGATCTAACTATGGCTACACCTTC
TRBV15	.	TRBJ2-2	few	CATSRDRWQMNTGELFF	TGTGCCACCAGCAGAGATCGTTGGCAGATGAACACCGGGGAGCTGTTTTTT
TRBV20-1	.	TRBJ2-2	many	CSAQRGGTGELFF	TGCAGTGCTCAAAGGGGGGGAACCGGGGAGCTGTTTTTT
TRBV12-3/TRBV12-4	TRBD1	TRBJ1-2	many	CASSFGTGGASDYGYTF	TGTGCCAGCAGTTTTGGGACAGGGGGCGCTTCGGACTATGGCTACACCTTC
TRBV6-1	.	TRBJ2-1	many	CASSIYRERNEQFF	TGTGCCAGCAGTATTTACAGGGAGCGGAATGAGCAGTTCTTC
TRBV30	TRBD1	TRBJ1-6	.	CAWRYGQGASVAPLHF	TGTGCCTGGAGATACGGACAGGGGGCCTCCGTGGCACCCCTCCACTTT
TRBV7-8	.	TRBJ1-2	few	CASSLEFRWQVDYGYTF	TGTGCCAGCAGCTTAGAGTTTCGGTGGCAGGTTGACTATGGCTACACCTTC
TRBV9	.	TRBJ2-3	.	CASSHPERASTDTQYF	TGTGCCAGCAGCCACCCGGAGCGAGCAAGCACAGATACGCAGTATTTT
TRBV4-3	TRBD1	TRBJ2-1	.	CASSQVQGAYEQFF	TGCGCCAGCAGCCAAGTTCAGGGGGCATATGAGCAGTTCTTC
TRBV5-1	.	TRBJ2-3	few	CASSLAAGRTDTQYF	TGCGCCAGCAGCTTGGCAGCGGGCCGCACAGATACGCAGTATTTT
TRBV7-2	.	TRBJ1-5	.	CASSSQSSNQPQHF	TGTGCCAGCAGCTCTCAATCTAGCAATCAGCCCCAGCATTTT
TRBV10-3	.	TRBJ2-7	few	CAISESQTAFYEQYF	TGTGCCATCAGTGAGTCTCAGACAGCCTTCTACGAGCAGTACTTC
TRBV27	TRBD1	TRBJ1-1	few	CASSRWLTGGNTEAFF	TGTGCCAGCAGTCGGTGGTTGACAGGGGGCAACACTGAAGCTTTCTTT
TRBV18	.	TRBJ2-7	few	CASSLSGTLAYEQYF	TGTGCCAGCTCACTCTCGGGGACTCTGGCCTACGAGCAGTACTTC
TRBV7-9	.	TRBJ1-4	many	CASAEVGDEKLFF	TGTGCCAGCGCCGAAGTTGGCGACGAAAAACTGTTTTTT
TRBV6-2/TRBV6-3	.	TRBJ2-3	few	CASSFPLGWADTQYF	TGTGCCAGCAGTTTCCCACTAGGGTGGGCAGATACGCAGTATTTT
TRBV7-9	.	TRBJ1-2	few	CASSRDGYTF	TGTGCCAGCAGCAGGGACGGCTACACCTTC
TRBV2	TRBD2	TRBJ2-7	many	CASRASGSSYEQYF	TGTGCCAGCAGGGCTAGCGGTTCCTCCTACGAGCAGTACTTC
TRBV7-2	TRBD2	TRBJ2-1	few	CASSYSGGHYNEQFF	TGTGCCAGCAGTTATAGCGGGGGGCACTACAATGAGCAGTTCTTC
TRBV19	TRBD1	TRBJ1-1	.	CASSKGAIAWAEAFF	TGTGCCAGTAGCAAGGGGGCCATTGCTTGGGCTGAAGCTTTCTTT
TRBV5-1	.	TRBJ2-1	.	CAGSQYALDNEQFF	TGCGCCGGCAGCCAATATGCCCTGGACAATGAGCAGTTCTTC
TRBV2	.	TRBJ2-2	.	CASLTRPNLNTGELFF	TGTGCCAGCCTCACTAGGCCAAATTTAAACACCGGGGAGCTGTTTTTT
TRBV7-8	.	TRBJ1-1	few	CASSLADGTEAFF	TGTGCCAGCAGCTTAGCCGACGGAACCGAAGCTTTCTTT
TRBV5-8	TRBD1	TRBJ2-5	.	CASRAAGGLQETQYF	TGTGCCAGCAGGGCCGCAGGGGGCCTCCAAGAGACCCAGTACTTC
TRBV7-9	.	TRBJ2-7	many	CASSLDVDGYEQYF	TGTGCCAGCAGCTTAGACGTCGACGGCTACGAGCAGTACTTC
TRBV7-2	.	TRBJ2-3	many	CASSLGMGTDTQYF	TGTGCCAGCAGCTTGGGGATGGGGACAGATACGCAGTATTTT
TRBV25-1	.	TRBJ1-1	few	CATINTANTEAFF	TGTGCCACCATCAATACGGCGAACACTGAAGCTTTCTTT
TRBV27	TRBD1	TRBJ2-7	.	CASARDRLTYEQYF	TGTGCCAGCGCTAGGGACAGGCTTACCTACGAGCAGTACTTC
TRBV3-1	TRBD2	TRBJ2-7	many	CASSQVAGRAIEQYF	TGTGCCAGCAGCCAAGTTGCCGGGAGGGCGATTGAGCAGTACTTC
TRBV7-2	.	TRBJ2-1	few	CASSQGRADPSEQFF	TGTGCCAGCAGCCAGGGACGGGCGGACCCCAGTGAGCAGTTCTTC
TRBV6-5	TRBD2	TRBJ2-3	many	CASSSLAAETDTQYF	TGTGCCAGCAGTTCCCTAGCGGCGGAAACAGATACGCAGTATTTT
TRBV29-1	.	TRBJ2-1	few	CSIRTDYNEQFF	TGCAGCATTCGGACGGACTACAATGAGCAGTTCTTC
TRBV12-3/TRBV12-4	.	TRBJ2-3	many	CASSLLGEGTDTQYF	TGTGCCAGCAGTTTACTAGGTGAGGGCACAGATACGCAGTATTTT
TRBV10-3	TRBD1	TRBJ1-6	.	CAISRDRGQESPLHF	TGTGCCATCAGCCGGGACAGGGGGCAGGAATCACCCCTCCACTTT
TRBV28	TRBD1	TRBJ1-6	.	CASSPPDRGGSPLHF	TGTGCCAGCAGTCCCCCCGACAGGGGAGGGTCACCCCTCCACTTT
TRBV20-1	.	TRBJ2-2	few	CSARFFNGELFF	TGCAGTGCTAGATTCTTTAACGGGGAGCTGTTTTTT